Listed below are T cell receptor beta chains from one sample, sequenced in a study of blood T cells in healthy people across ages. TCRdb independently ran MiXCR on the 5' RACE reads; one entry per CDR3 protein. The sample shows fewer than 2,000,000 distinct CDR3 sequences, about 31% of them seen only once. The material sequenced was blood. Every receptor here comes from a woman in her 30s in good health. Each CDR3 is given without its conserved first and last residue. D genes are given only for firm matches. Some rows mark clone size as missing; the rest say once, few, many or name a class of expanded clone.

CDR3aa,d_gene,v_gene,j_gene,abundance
ASNSGGGRREKETQY,NA,TRBV7-8,TRBJ2-5,NA
SARRTGTTQYEQY,TRBD2,TRBV20-1,TRBJ2-7,NA
ASSLPTGSGANVLT,NA,TRBV7-3,TRBJ2-6,NA
ASSPRDLRGYT,NA,TRBV18,TRBJ1-2,NA
ASSKMRGLARLYEQY,NA,TRBV21-1,TRBJ2-7,NA
ASSYTGQGGRGDTQY,NA,TRBV7-2,TRBJ2-3,few
ASSQATWVGYNEQF,NA,TRBV3-1,TRBJ2-1,NA
ASSYASATDTQY,NA,TRBV6-6,TRBJ2-3,many
ATSRGGTAHYEQY,NA,TRBV15,TRBJ2-7,few
ASSLPGLENNEQF,TRBD2,TRBV5-1,TRBJ2-1,NA
ASSCTYQGAEAF,NA,TRBV7-9,TRBJ1-1,NA
ASSLTSGGTYEQY,TRBD2,TRBV7-2,TRBJ2-7,many
ASSLGVGLAGGSYNEQF,TRBD2,TRBV11-2,TRBJ2-1,few
SAGSQWDTQSTDTQY,NA,TRBV20-1,TRBJ2-3,few
ASGVDLNTEAF,NA,TRBV7-9,TRBJ1-1,NA
ASSPGPSANEKLF,NA,TRBV5-1,TRBJ1-4,few
SASRRLANTDTQY,TRBD2,TRBV20-1,TRBJ2-3,NA
ASSNGLASNEQY,TRBD2,TRBV27,TRBJ2-7,few
SVERQGATSNYGYT,TRBD1,TRBV29-1,TRBJ1-2,many
ASSLDGGGRGNSPLH,NA,TRBV7-9,TRBJ1-6,few
ASSDWGLPYTEQF,NA,TRBV7-9,TRBJ2-1,few
ASSQKGPDYGYT,NA,TRBV3-1,TRBJ1-2,many
SARDISSGGVSSYNEQF,TRBD2,TRBV20-1,TRBJ2-1,few